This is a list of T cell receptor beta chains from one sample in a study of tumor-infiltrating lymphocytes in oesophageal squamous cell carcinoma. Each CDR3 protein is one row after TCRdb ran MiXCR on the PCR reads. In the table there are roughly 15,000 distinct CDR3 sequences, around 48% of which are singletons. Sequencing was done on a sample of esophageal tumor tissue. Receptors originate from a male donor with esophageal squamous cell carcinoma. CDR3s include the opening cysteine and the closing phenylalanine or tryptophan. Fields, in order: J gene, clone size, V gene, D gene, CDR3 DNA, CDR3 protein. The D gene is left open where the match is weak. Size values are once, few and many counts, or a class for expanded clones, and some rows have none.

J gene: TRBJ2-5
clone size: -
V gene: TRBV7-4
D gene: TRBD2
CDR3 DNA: TGTGCCAGCAGCTTAGCCTACGATAGCGGGTCCTACAATGAGCAGTACTTC
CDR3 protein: CASSLAYDSGSYNEQYF

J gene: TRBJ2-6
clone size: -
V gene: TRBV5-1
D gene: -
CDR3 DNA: TGCGCCAGCAGCTTGGGACACCGGGGCAGGGGAGACTCTGGGGCCAACGTCCTGACTTTC
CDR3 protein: CASSLGHRGRGDSGANVLTF

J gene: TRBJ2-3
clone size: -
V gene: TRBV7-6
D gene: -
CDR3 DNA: TGTGCCAGCAGCTTAGATACAAACACAGATACGCAGTATTTT
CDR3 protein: CASSLDTNTDTQYF

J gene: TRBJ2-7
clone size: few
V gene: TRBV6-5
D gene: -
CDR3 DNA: TGTGCCAGCAGTTACTCCCCAGGAGGGTACGAGCAGTACTTC
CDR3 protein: CASSYSPGGYEQYF

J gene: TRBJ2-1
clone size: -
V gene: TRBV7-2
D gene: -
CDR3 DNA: TGTGCCAGCAGCTTAGCCGACGGGGTTGGCCAGTTCTTC
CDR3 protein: CASSLADGVGQFF

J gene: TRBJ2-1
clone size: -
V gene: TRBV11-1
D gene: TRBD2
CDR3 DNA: TGTGCCAGCAGAAAGGGACTAGCGGGAGACAATGAGCAGTTCTTC
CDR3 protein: CASRKGLAGDNEQFF

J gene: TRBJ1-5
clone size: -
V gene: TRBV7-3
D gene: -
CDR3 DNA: TGTGCCAGCAGCCTTGGCAATCAGCCCCAGCATTTT
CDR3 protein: CASSLGNQPQHF

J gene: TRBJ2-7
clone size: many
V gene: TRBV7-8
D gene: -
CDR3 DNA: TGTGCCAGCAGCTTATCTAGGACCTACGAGCAGTACTTC
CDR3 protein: CASSLSRTYEQYF

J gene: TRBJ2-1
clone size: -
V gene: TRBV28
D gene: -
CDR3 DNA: TGTGCCAGCACCTCCGCCCCGAAGGAGCAGTTCTTC
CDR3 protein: CASTSAPKEQFF

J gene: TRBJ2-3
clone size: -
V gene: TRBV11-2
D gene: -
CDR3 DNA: TGTGCCAGCAGCATCGACAGAGATTCTACAGATACGCAGTATTTT
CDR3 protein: CASSIDRDSTDTQYF

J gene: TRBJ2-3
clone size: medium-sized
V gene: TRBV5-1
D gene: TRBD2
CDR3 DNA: TGCGCCAGCAGCTTGAGACTAGCCACAGATACGCAGTATTTT
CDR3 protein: CASSLRLATDTQYF

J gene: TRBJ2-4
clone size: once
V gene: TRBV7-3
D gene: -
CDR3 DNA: TGTGCCAGCAGCTTAGGAGGCGGTAAAAACATTCAGTACTTC
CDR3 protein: CASSLGGGKNIQYF

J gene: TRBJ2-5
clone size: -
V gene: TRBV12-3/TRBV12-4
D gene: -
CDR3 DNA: TGTGCCAGCAGTTTGTCAGGGTTGGTCGAGACCCAGTACTTC
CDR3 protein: CASSLSGLVETQYF

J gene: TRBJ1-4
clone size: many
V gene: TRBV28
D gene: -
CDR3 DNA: TGTGCCAGCAGTAAGCCCGGGGGGAGTGAAAAACTGTTTTTT
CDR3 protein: CASSKPGGSEKLFF

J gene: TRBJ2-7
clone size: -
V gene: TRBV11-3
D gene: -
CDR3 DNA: TGTGCCAGCAGCCGACAGATCCAAGTCTCTTTCTACGAGCAGTACTTC
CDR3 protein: CASSRQIQVSFYEQYF